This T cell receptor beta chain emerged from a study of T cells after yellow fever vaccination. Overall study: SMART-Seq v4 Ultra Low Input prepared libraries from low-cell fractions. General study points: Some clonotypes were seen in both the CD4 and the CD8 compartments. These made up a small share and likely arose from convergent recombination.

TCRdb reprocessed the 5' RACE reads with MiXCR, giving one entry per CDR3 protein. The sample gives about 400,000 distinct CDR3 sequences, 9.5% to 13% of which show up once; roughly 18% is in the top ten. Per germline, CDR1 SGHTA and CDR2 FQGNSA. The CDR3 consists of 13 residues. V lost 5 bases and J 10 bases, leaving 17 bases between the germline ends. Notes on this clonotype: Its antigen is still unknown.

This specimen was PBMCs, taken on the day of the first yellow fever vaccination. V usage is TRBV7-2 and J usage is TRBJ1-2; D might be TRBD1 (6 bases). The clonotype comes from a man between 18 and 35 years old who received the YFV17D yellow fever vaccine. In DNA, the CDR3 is TGTGCCAGCAGCACCGACAGGTTCGATGCCTACACCTTC. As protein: CASSTDRFDAYTF.